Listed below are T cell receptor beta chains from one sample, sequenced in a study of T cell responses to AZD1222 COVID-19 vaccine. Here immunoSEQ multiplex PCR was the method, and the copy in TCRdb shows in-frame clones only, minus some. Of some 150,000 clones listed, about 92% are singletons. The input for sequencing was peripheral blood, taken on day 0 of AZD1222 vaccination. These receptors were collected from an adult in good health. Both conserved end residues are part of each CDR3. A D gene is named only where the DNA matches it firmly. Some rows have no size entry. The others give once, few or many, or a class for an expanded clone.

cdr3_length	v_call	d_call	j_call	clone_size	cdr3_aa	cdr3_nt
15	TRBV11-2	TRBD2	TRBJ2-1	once	CASSFPGGENNEQFF	TGTGCCAGCAGCTTCCCGGGGGGGGAAAACAATGAGCAGTTCTTC
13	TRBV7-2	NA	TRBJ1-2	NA	CASSLGGFYGYTF	TGTGCCAGCAGCCTAGGCGGGTTCTATGGCTACACCTTC
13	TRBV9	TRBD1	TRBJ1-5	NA	CASSQGADQPQHF	TGTGCCAGCAGCCAGGGGGCCGATCAGCCCCAGCATTTT
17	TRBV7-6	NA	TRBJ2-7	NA	CASSLAPQGPSSYEQYF	TGTGCCAGCAGCTTAGCCCCACAGGGCCCCAGCTCCTACGAGCAGTACTTC
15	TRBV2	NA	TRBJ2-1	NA	CASRGTGSSYNEQFF	TGTGCCAGCAGGGGTACAGGGAGCTCCTACAATGAGCAGTTCTTC
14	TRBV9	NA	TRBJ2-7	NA	CASSVEALNSVEYF	TGTGCCAGCAGCGTAGAAGCTCTGAATTCCGTAGAGTACTTC
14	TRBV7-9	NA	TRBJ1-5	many	CASSLDITRQPQHF	TGTGCCAGCAGCTTAGACATCACACGTCAGCCCCAGCATTTT
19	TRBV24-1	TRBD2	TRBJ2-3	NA	CATSDGGPGLAGGTDTQYF	TGTGCCACCAGTGATGGGGGCCCGGGACTAGCGGGGGGCACAGATACGCAGTATTTT
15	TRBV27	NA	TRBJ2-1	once	CASTNPRSSYNEQFF	TGTGCCAGCACCAATCCCCGGAGCTCCTACAATGAGCAGTTCTTC
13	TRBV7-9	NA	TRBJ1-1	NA	CASSLDGDTEAFF	TGTGCCAGCAGCTTAGACGGGGACACTGAAGCTTTCTTT
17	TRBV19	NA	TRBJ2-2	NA	CASSIRQPGQGTGELFF	TGTGCCAGTAGTATTCGGCAGCCCGGGCAGGGCACCGGGGAGCTGTTTTTT
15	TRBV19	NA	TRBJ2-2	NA	CASSIVGRGTGELFF	TGTGCCAGTAGTATAGTTGGCAGGGGAACGGGGGAGCTGTTTTTT
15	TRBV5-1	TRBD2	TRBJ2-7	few	CASSSLAANPYEQYF	TGCGCCAGCAGCTCACTAGCGGCAAATCCCTACGAGCAGTACTTC
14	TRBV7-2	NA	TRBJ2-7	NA	CASSLTGGGDEQYF	TGTGCCAGCAGCTTAACAGGGGGGGGAGATGAGCAGTACTTC
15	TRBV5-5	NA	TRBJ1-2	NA	CASSTSPGTNYGYTF	TGTGCCAGCAGCACCTCCCCGGGGACAAACTATGGCTACACCTTC
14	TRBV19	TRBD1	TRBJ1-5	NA	CASTRTGVSQPQHF	TGTGCCAGCACCCGGACAGGGGTCAGTCAGCCCCAGCATTTT
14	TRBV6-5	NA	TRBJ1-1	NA	CASSYSTRNTEAFF	TGTGCCAGCAGTTACTCGACAAGGAACACTGAAGCTTTCTTT
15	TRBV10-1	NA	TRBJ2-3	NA	CASSAAGQTKDTQYF	TGCGCCAGCAGTGCCGCCGGACAAACTAAAGATACGCAGTATTTT
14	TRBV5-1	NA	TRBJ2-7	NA	CASRKTGTPYEQYF	TGCGCCAGCAGGAAAACTGGGACACCATACGAGCAGTACTTC
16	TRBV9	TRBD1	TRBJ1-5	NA	CASSPYGGQGEQPQHF	TGTGCCAGCAGCCCGTATGGGGGACAGGGGGAGCAGCCCCAGCATTTT
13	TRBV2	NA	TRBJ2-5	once	CASDRSAQETQYF	TGTGCCAGCGATCGGTCGGCACAAGAGACCCAGTACTTC
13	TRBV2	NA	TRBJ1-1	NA	CASSGGVNTEAFF	TGTGCCAGCAGCGGGGGAGTTAATACTGAAGCTTTCTTT
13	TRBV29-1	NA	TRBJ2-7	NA	CSAPGQNSYEQYF	TGCAGCGCTCCTGGACAGAACTCCTACGAGCAGTACTTC
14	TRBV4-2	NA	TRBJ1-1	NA	CASSQDRTDTEAFF	TGTGCCAGCAGCCAAGACCGGACGGACACTGAAGCTTTCTTT
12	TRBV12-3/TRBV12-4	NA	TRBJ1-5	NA	CASRGVDQPQHF	TGTGCCAGCAGGGGTGTGGACCAGCCCCAGCATTTT
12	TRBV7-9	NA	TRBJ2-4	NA	CASSLTENIQYF	TGTGCCAGCAGCTTAACTGAAAACATTCAGTACTTC
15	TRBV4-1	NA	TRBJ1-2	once	CASSHGRQGGYGYTF	TGCGCCAGCAGCCACGGGAGGCAGGGAGGCTATGGCTACACCTTC
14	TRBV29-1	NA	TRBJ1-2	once	CSVGGPGANYGYTF	TGCAGCGTTGGAGGGCCAGGGGCTAACTATGGCTACACCTTC
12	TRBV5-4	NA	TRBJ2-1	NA	CASSPGLHEQFF	TGTGCCAGCAGCCCAGGACTCCATGAGCAGTTCTTC
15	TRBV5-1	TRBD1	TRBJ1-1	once	CASRRNRGGNTEAFF	TGCGCCAGCAGACGGAACAGGGGGGGAAACACTGAAGCTTTCTTT
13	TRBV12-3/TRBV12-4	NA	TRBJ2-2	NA	CASSPRLDGELFF	TGTGCCAGCAGTCCGAGACTGGACGGGGAGCTGTTTTTT
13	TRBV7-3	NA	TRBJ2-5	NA	CASSHRVGETQYF	TGTGCCAGCAGCCACAGAGTGGGAGAGACCCAGTACTTC
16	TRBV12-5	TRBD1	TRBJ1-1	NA	CASGLDQGQGDTEAFF	TGTGCTAGTGGTTTGGACCAGGGACAGGGGGACACTGAAGCTTTCTTT
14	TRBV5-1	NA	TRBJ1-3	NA	CASSPERSGNTIYF	TGCGCCAGCAGCCCTGAGCGCTCTGGAAACACCATATATTTT
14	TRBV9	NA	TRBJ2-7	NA	CASSPTGGVREQYF	TGTGCCAGCAGCCCGACCGGAGGGGTGAGGGAGCAGTACTTC
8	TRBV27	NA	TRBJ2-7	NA	CPEYEQYF	TGCCCTGAATACGAGCAGTACTTC
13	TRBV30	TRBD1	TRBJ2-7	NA	CAGGTGEWYEQYF	TGTGCCGGGGGGACAGGGGAATGGTACGAGCAGTACTTC
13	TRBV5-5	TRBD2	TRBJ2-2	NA	CASTRGGTGELFF	TGTGCCAGCACCCGCGGGGGCACCGGGGAGCTGTTTTTT
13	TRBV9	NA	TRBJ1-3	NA	CASSPRLGNTIYF	TGTGCCAGCAGCCCACGACTGGGAAACACCATATATTTT
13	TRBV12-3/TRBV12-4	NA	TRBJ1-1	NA	CASRSGENTEAFF	TGTGCCAGCAGGTCAGGGGAGAACACTGAAGCTTTCTTT
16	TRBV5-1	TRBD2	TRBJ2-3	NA	CASSPGLAGSTDTQYF	TGCGCCAGCAGCCCGGGACTAGCGGGGAGCACAGATACGCAGTATTTT
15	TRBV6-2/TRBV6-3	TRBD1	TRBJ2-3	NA	CASSYYRGIADTQYF	TGTGCCAGCAGTTACTACAGGGGAATCGCGGATACGCAGTATTTT
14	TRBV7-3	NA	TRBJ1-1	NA	CASSLTSSGTEAFF	TGTGCCAGCAGCTTAACTTCCTCAGGAACTGAAGCTTTCTTT
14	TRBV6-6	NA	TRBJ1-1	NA	CASSYSQLNTEAFF	TGTGCCAGCAGTTACTCTCAGTTGAACACTGAAGCTTTCTTT
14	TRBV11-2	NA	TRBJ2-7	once	CASRATGSSYEQYF	TGTGCCAGCAGGGCTACAGGAAGCTCCTACGAGCAGTACTTC
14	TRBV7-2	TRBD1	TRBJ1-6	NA	CASRPDRAVSPLHF	TGTGCCAGCAGACCAGACAGGGCTGTTTCACCCCTCCACTTT
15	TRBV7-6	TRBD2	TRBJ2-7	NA	CASSLAAGGSYEQYF	TGTGCCAGCAGCTTAGCAGCGGGAGGCTCCTACGAGCAGTACTTC
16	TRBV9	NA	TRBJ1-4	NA	CASSPPPTGTGEKLFF	TGTGCCAGCAGCCCACCCCCGACTGGAACGGGAGAAAAACTGTTTTTT
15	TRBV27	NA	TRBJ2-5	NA	CASTPFGGPQETQYF	TGTGCCAGCACCCCTTTTGGGGGGCCCCAAGAGACCCAGTACTTC
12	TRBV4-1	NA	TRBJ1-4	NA	CASSQDGVGLFF	TGCGCCAGCAGCCAAGATGGGGTAGGTCTGTTTTTT
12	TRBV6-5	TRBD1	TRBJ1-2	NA	CASSTGGGGYTF	TGTGCCAGCAGTACAGGGGGGGGTGGCTACACCTTC
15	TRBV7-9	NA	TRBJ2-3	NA	CASSLDSRRTDTQYF	TGTGCCAGCAGCTTAGACTCGAGGAGAACAGATACGCAGTATTTT
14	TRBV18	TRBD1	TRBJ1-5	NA	CASSRGQGDQPQHF	TGTGCCAGCTCACGGGGACAGGGTGATCAGCCCCAGCATTTT
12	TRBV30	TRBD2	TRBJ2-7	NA	CAWNPGTSGIYF	TGTGCCTGGAACCCCGGGACTAGCGGGATCTACTTC
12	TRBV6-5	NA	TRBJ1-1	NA	CASSPQGTEAFF	TGTGCCAGCAGTCCCCAGGGCACTGAAGCTTTCTTT